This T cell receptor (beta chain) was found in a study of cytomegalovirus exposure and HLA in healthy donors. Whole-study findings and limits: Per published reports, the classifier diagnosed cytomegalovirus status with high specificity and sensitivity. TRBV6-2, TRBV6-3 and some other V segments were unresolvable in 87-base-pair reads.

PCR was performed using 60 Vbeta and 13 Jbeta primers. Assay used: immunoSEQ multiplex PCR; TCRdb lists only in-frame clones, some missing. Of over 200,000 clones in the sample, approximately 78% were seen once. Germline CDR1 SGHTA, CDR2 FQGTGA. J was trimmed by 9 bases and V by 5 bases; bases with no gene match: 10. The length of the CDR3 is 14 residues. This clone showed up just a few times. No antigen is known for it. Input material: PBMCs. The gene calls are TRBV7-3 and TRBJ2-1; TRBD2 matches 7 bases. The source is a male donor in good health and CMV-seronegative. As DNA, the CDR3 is TGTGCCAGCAGCCCACTAGCGATTAACGGTGAGCAGTTCTTC. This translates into CASSPLAINGEQFF. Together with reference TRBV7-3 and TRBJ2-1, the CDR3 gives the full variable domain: GAGVSQTPSNKVTEKGKYVELRCDPISGHTALYWYRQSLGQGPEFLIYFQGTGAADDSGLPNDRFFAVRPEGSVSTLKIQRTERGDSAVYLCASSPLAINGEQFFGPGTRLTVL.